This TCR beta chain was recorded in a study of shared clonotypes between healthy human individuals. Here immunoSEQ multiplex PCR was the method, and the copy in TCRdb shows in-frame clones only, minus some. The data hold a few million clones, with approximately 93% observed a single time. The CDR3 sequence is 16 residues long. The germline V and J ends were trimmed by 5 bases and 1 base, with 15 bases remaining between them. Per the germline V gene, CDR1 is SGHTA and CDR2 is FQGNSA. J is TRBJ1-5 and V is TRBV7-2, with TRBD1 as a possible D gene (5 bases). Source material: naive CD4+ T cells from PBMCs. Subset noted: CD45RA+ positively selected. The receptor was derived from a man younger than 30 in good health. Some clones in this sample may be carry-over from other donors' samples. The CDR3 coding sequence is TGTGCCAGCAGCCCCGTGGGGACTTTCAGCAATCAGCCCCAGCATTTT. Its translation is CASSPVGTFSNQPQHF.